A single sample gave rise to the 29 T cell receptor beta chains below, sequenced in a study of cytomegalovirus exposure and HLA in healthy donors (dated by TCRdb to 2016 to 2017). The library was obtained by the immunoSEQ multiplex PCR assay. For the multiplex PCR, a mixture combining 60 forward primers for TCR Vbeta segments and 13 reverse primers for TCR Jbeta segments was used. Here the immuneACCESS table is served through TCRdb, limited to in-frame sequences with V and J called. Missing clones are a known gap in these copies; in checked studies unresolved V genes cover under half, and the rest lacks a known reason. The table kept for this sample lists over 120,000 clones. Jointly, the top ten make up approximately 1% of the sample. The specimen sequenced was PBMCs. The receptor source for this set is a male donor in good health and CMV-seronegative.

The chain recombines TRBV30 with TRBJ2-3; TRBD2 aligns across 13 bases. This CDR3 region has 17 residues. V was pared by 0 bases and J by 4 bases, with 7 bases of the junction left unmatched. CDR1 is GTSNPN and CDR2 is SVGIG in the germline V gene (reference sequence). The CDR3 reads CAWSVGLLAGGSDTQYF. The CDR3 DNA follows: TGTGCCTGGAGTGTAGGTCTACTAGCGGGGGGGTCAGATACGCAGTATTTT. The complete variable domain, with remaining parts taken from reference TRBV30 and TRBJ2-3, reads SQTIHQWPATLVQPVGSPLSLECTVEGTSNPNLYWYRQAAGRGLQLLFYSVGIGQISSEVPQNLSASRPQDRQFILSSKKLLLSDSGFYLCAWSVGLLAGGSDTQYFGPGTRLTVL.

This sequence joins TRBV5-1 and TRBJ2-7; 10 positions match TRBD1. The V gene's germline CDR1 is SGHRS and CDR2 YFSETQ. V shed 4 bases, J shed 4 bases, and the junction held 5 bases outside the gene matches. This CDR3 is built from 14 residues. The CDR3 bases are TGCGCCAGCAGCCCAGGGGACAGGGGATACGAGCAGTACTTC. It encodes CASSPGDRGYEQYF.

The chain joins TRBV7-9 to TRBJ1-1; tentative D call: TRBD1 (5 bases). The CDR3 spans 11 residues. Trimming took off 4 bases at V and 7 bases at J, with 7 bases between the two ends. Germline lookup yields CDR1 SEHNR and CDR2 FQNEAQ (reference sequence). CDR3 sequence (DNA): TGTGCCAGCAGCTATGACAGTGAAGCTTTCTTT. This gives the protein CASSYDSEAFF.

The V gene is TRBV30, the J gene TRBJ1-6; TRBD1 agrees at 7 bases. This CDR3 spans 15 amino acids. V dropped 1 base and J dropped 14; count of bases not matched to a gene: 14. Germline V lookup: CDR1 GTSNPN, CDR2 SVGIG (reference sequence). As DNA, the CDR3 is TGTGCCTGGAGTGGACAGGGCTTGGGGGAGGTAGCCCTCCACTTT. Its protein product is CAWSGQGLGEVALHF.

The genes are TRBV5-1 and TRBJ2-3; 10 positions agree with TRBD2. This CDR3 comprises 16 residues. V trimming: 0 bases; J trimming: 3 bases; junction bases outside the gene matches: 4. CDR1 and CDR2 (germline): SGHRS, YFSETQ. CDR3 DNA: TGCGCCAGCAGCTTGGGGCTAGCGGGGGAGACAGATACGCAGTATTTT. Its protein is CASSLGLAGETDTQYF.

V and J are TRBV6-5 and TRBJ1-5, with 8 bases matching TRBD1. The CDR3 is 14 amino acids. Germline assignment: CDR1 MNHEY and CDR2 SVGAGI. Trimming removed 2 bases from V and 11 bases from J; junction bases left unmatched: 8. DNA of the CDR3: TGTGCCAGCAGTTACGATAGGACAGGGTGGTCCCAGCATTTT. Encoded protein: CASSYDRTGWSQHF.

The gene calls are TRBV29-1 and TRBJ1-2; 8 bases are shared with TRBD1. V was pared by 6 bases and J by 2 bases, with 5 bases of the junction left unmatched. There are 13 residues in the CDR3. Germline V lookup: CDR1 SQVTM, CDR2 ANQGSEA. The CDR3 DNA sequence: TGCAGCGTCCTGACAGGGGCGAACTATGGCTACACCTTC. The encoded protein is CSVLTGANYGYTF.

The chain is built from TRBV29-1 and TRBJ1-2; D ambiguous. CDR3 length: 12 amino acids. V lost 2 bases, J lost 8 bases, and 12 bases lay in between. Germline CDR1 SQVTM, CDR2 ANQGSEA. Here the CDR3 DNA reads TGCAGCGTTGAAATACAGCCGGTGGGCTACACCTTC. This gives the protein CSVEIQPVGYTF.

The genes are TRBV28 and TRBJ1-2; 12 positions agree with TRBD1. The CDR3 sequence is 14 residues long. Germline CDR1 reads MDHEN; CDR2 reads SYDVKM. V gave up 10 bases and J gave up 3 bases; unmatched junction bases: 6. CDR3 sequence: CAIPGTGGDYGYTF. DNA of the CDR3: TGTGCCATCCCCGGGACAGGGGGCGACTATGGCTACACCTTC.

The gene calls are TRBV19 and TRBJ1-5; possibly TRBD1 for D (6 bases). The germline CDR1 and CDR2 sequences are LNHDA and SQIVND (reference sequence). The CDR3 is made up of 18 amino acids. Trimming took off 3 bases at V and 1 base at J, with 19 bases between the two ends. The CDR3 DNA reads TGTGCCAGTAGTATTGTGGGGCAGGGGATGCTGAGCAATCAGCCCCAGCATTTT. Translating it yields CASSIVGQGMLSNQPQHF.

The gene calls are TRBV20-1 and TRBJ1-1; D unclear. V lost 3 bases and J 9 bases, leaving 11 bases between the germline ends. Per germline, CDR1 DFQATT and CDR2 SNEGSKA (reference sequence). The CDR3 contains 11 residues. The CDR3 here is CSASQALKAFF. The CDR3, as DNA: TGCAGTGCTAGCCAAGCTTTGAAAGCTTTCTTT.

V usage is TRBV30 and J usage is TRBJ1-2; the D is unclear. There are 15 residues in the CDR3. Germline CDR1 is GTSNPN and CDR2 is SVGIG (reference sequence). V lost 2 bases, J lost 4 bases, and 17 bases lay in between. The CDR3: CAWSSDNPFIYGYTF. CDR3 bases: TGTGCCTGGAGTTCCGACAACCCCTTTATCTATGGCTACACCTTC.

The J gene is TRBJ2-1, the V gene TRBV27; D may be TRBD2 (5 bases). The CDR3 runs 18 residues. Germline-derived CDR1 and CDR2 are MNHEY and SMNVEV (reference sequence). The germline V and J ends were trimmed by 5 bases and 4 bases, with 24 bases remaining between them. The CDR3 DNA reads as TGTGCCAGCAGTCTCCAACGCCCATGGGCTAGCAAGTACAATGAGCAGTTCTTC. Translated: CASSLQRPWASKYNEQFF.

The J gene is TRBJ1-1, the V gene TRBV9; D is possibly TRBD1 (6 bases). Trimming shortened V by 4 bases and J by 1 base, and 17 bases separated the two germline ends. There are 16 residues in the CDR3. Germline lookup yields CDR1 SGDLS and CDR2 YYNGEE. The chain's CDR3 is CASSPAYRVGNTEAFF. DNA of the CDR3: TGTGCCAGCAGCCCAGCTTACAGGGTCGGGAACACTGAAGCTTTCTTT.

The chain has TRBV27 and TRBJ1-2, with TRBD1 matching over 9 bases. The CDR3 loop spans 13 amino acids. V dropped 8 bases and J dropped 3; count of bases not matched to a gene: 4. CDR1 is MNHEY, CDR2 SMNVEV, per germline (reference sequence). CDR3 sequence (DNA): TGTGCCAGCCGAAGGACAGGGGACTATGGCTACACCTTC. Translated: CASRRTGDYGYTF.

This rearrangement joins TRBV9 to TRBJ1-2; D is undetermined. The CDR3 is made up of 15 amino acids. The germline CDR1 and CDR2 sequences are SGDLS and YYNGEE. V gave up 4 bases and J gave up 0 bases, with 13 bases separating them. The CDR3 sequence: CASSPTESPNYGYTF. CDR3 DNA sequence: TGTGCCAGCAGCCCCACAGAGTCTCCTAACTATGGCTACACCTTC. The full variable domain, its missing parts supplied by reference TRBV9 and TRBJ1-2, is DSGVTQTPKHLITATGQRVTLRCSPRSGDLSVYWYQQSLDQGLQFLIQYYNGEERAKGNILERFSAQQFPDLHSELNLSSLELGDSALYFCASSPTESPNYGYTFGSGTRLTVV.

This chain connects TRBV18 to TRBJ2-3; TRBD2 matches 7 bases. Germline-derived CDR1 and CDR2 are KGHSH and LQKENI. Trimming removed 2 bases from V and 1 base from J; junction bases left unmatched: 0. The CDR3 has 14 residues. The CDR3 sequence: CASSPGGGTDTQYF. DNA of the CDR3: TGTGCCAGCTCACCAGGGGGGGGCACAGATACGCAGTATTTT.

V and J are TRBV7-2 and TRBJ1-1, with 8 bases matching TRBD1. Unmatched junction bases numbered 5, after V lost 2 bases and J lost 6 bases. The germline V gene has CDR1 SGHTA and CDR2 FQGNSA. The CDR3 has 14 residues. CDR3 protein: CASSLNRGGPEAFF. The CDR3 nucleotides read TGTGCCAGCAGCTTAAACAGGGGGGGGCCTGAAGCTTTCTTT.

The chain recombines TRBV28 with TRBJ2-7, with a possible D match to TRBD2 (5 bases). Trimming took off 5 bases at V and 2 bases at J, with 16 bases between the two ends. This CDR3 region has 15 residues. The germline V gene encodes CDR1 MDHEN and CDR2 SYDVKM. In DNA form, the CDR3 reads TGTGCCAGCAGTACCCGATTTATCGGGGCCTACGAGCAGTACTTC. It is translated as CASSTRFIGAYEQYF.

V usage is TRBV19 and J usage is TRBJ1-5; weak D call: TRBD1 (6 bases). Per the germline V gene, CDR1 is LNHDA and CDR2 is SQIVND (reference sequence). The CDR3 has 14 residues. V lost 1 base and J lost 2, with 6 bases in between. The CDR3 is CASSIGQGNQPQHF. The CDR3 nucleotides read TGTGCCAGTAGTATAGGACAGGGCAATCAGCCCCAGCATTTT.

The chain is built from TRBV5-8 and TRBJ1-1; 7 bases agree with TRBD1. Germline CDR1 and CDR2: SGHTS and YDEGEE. The CDR3 runs 16 residues. Trimming cost V 4 bases and J 4 bases; bases outside gene matches: 13. DNA of the CDR3: TGTGCCAGCAGCCCTTACACGACAGGGAGGATCACTGAAGCTTTCTTT. Residues: CASSPYTTGRITEAFF. The full variable domain, in which reference TRBV5-8 and TRBJ1-1 provide the parts outside the CDR3, is EAGVTQSPTHLIKTRGQQATLRCSPISGHTSVYWYQQALGLGLQFLLWYDEGEERNRGNFPPRFSGRQFPNYSSELNVNALELEDSALYLCASSPYTTGRITEAFFGQGTRLTVV.

The chain uses TRBV11-3 and TRBJ2-3; no definite D call. This CDR3 is built from 12 residues. The V end lost 4 bases, the J end lost 0 bases, and 2 bases lay between the germline ends. CDR1 is SGHNT and CDR2 is YENEEA in the germline V gene. In DNA, the CDR3 is TGTGCCAGCAGCTCAAGCACAGATACGCAGTATTTT. Translation: CASSSSTDTQYF.

The rearrangement uses TRBV11-2 and TRBJ1-1; possible D gene TRBD1, 6 bases. The length of the CDR3 is 17 residues. Germline values: CDR1 SGHAT, CDR2 FQNNGV. Trimming removed 5 bases at V and 1 base at J, with 20 bases between. CDR3 coding DNA: TGTGCCAGCAGCCCCCTAATCAGGGGTAAGTGGAACACTGAAGCTTTCTTT. Translated, it gives CASSPLIRGKWNTEAFF. The whole variable domain, filled in from reference TRBV11-2 and TRBJ1-1, reads EAGVAQSPRYKIIEKRQSVAFWCNPISGHATLYWYQQILGQGPKLLIQFQNNGVVDDSQLPKDRFSAERLKGVDSTLKIQPAKLEDSAVYLCASSPLIRGKWNTEAFFGQGTRLTVV.

CDR3 protein: CASSYDHPLGGSYEQYF. The CDR3, as DNA: TGTGCCAGTAGTTACGACCACCCTTTAGGAGGCTCCTACGAGCAGTACTTC. This chain joins TRBV19 and TRBJ2-7, with D possibly TRBD2 on 5 matching bases. V was cut by 5 bases and J by 0 bases, with 20 bases left in between. The CDR3 consists of 17 residues. Germline CDR1 reads LNHDA; CDR2 reads SQIVND (reference sequence).

This chain uses TRBV10-3 with TRBJ2-7; D might be TRBD1 (5 bases). Looked up from germline, CDR1 is ENHRY and CDR2 is SYGVKD. The CDR3 totals 14 residues. Trimming shortened V by 3 bases and J by 3 bases, and 12 bases separated the two germline ends. The DNA of the CDR3 is TGTGCCATCAGTGACGTGGCGACAGACTACGAGCAGTACTTC. Translating gives CAISDVATDYEQYF.

The chain links TRBV6-5 to TRBJ1-1, with D possibly being TRBD1 (5 bases). Germline CDR1 reads MNHEY; CDR2 reads SVGAGI. CDR3 length: 16 residues. Trimming took 5 bases from V and 4 from J, leaving 20 bases between them. In nucleotides, the CDR3 is TGTGCCAGCAGTAACTATTTAGGGGATGGTCGCACTGAAGCTTTCTTT. It specifies CASSNYLGDGRTEAFF.

In DNA form, the CDR3 reads TGCAGTGCTAGACCAGAAGAGACCCAGTACTTC. This encodes CSARPEETQYF. V gene TRBV20-1 combines with J gene TRBJ2-5, with D unclear. The V gene's germline CDR1 is DFQATT and CDR2 SNEGSKA (reference sequence). This CDR3 contains 11 residues. V was clipped by 2 bases and J by 3 bases, with 4 bases between them.

V gene TRBV9 combines with J gene TRBJ2-7; D is uncertain. The CDR3 runs to 14 residues. Germline V CDR1 and CDR2: SGDLS, YYNGEE. Trimming cost V 5 bases and J 1 base, with 13 bases left between them. This CDR3 reads CASSAASGSYEQYF. CDR3 sequence (DNA): TGTGCCAGCAGTGCGGCCTCTGGGTCCTACGAGCAGTACTTC.

The chain combines TRBV30 with TRBJ2-2; 10 positions agree with TRBD2. V trimming: 4 bases; J trimming: 5 bases; junction bases outside the gene matches: 7. The CDR3 covers 15 residues. The V gene's germline CDR1 is GTSNPN and CDR2 SVGIG (reference sequence). The CDR3 reads CAWNSGRAATGELFF. As DNA, the CDR3 is TGTGCCTGGAACAGCGGGAGGGCCGCTACCGGGGAGCTGTTTTTT.